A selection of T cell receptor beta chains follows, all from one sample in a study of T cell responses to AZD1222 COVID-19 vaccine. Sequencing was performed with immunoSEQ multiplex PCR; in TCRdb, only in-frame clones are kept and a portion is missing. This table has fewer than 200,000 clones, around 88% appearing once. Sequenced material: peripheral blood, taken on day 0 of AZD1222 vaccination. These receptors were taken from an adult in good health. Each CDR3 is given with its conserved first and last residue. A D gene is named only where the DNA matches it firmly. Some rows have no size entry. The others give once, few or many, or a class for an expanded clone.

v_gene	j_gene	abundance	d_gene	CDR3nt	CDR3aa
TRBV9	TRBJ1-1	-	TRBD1	TGTGCCAGCAGCGTAGTGGACAGGGGAACGGGTGAAGCTTTCTTT	CASSVVDRGTGEAFF
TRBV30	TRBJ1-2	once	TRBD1	TGTGCCTGGAGCTACAGGGGGGGCTACACCTTC	CAWSYRGGYTF
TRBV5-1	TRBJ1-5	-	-	TGCGCCAGCAGCTTGGGTGGGGGGAGCAATCAGCCCCAGCATTTT	CASSLGGGSNQPQHF
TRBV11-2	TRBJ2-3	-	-	TGTGCCAGCACCTTCACAGATACGCAGTATTTT	CASTFTDTQYF
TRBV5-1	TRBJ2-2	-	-	TGCGCCAGCAACCCCCTGGGGGATCTCACCGGGGAGCTGTTTTTT	CASNPLGDLTGELFF
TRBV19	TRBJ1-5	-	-	TGTGCCAGTCGCGACGGGGATCAGCCCCAGCATTTT	CASRDGDQPQHF
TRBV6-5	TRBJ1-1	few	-	TGTGCCAGCAGGCGTGGACACTTCAACACTGAAGCTTTCTTT	CASRRGHFNTEAFF
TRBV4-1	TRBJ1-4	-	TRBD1	TGCGCCAGCAGCCTCGGGACAGGTGAAGAAAAACTGTTTTTT	CASSLGTGEEKLFF
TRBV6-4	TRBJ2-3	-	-	TGTGCCAGCAGTGACCCAGGGAGCACAGATACGCAGTATTTT	CASSDPGSTDTQYF
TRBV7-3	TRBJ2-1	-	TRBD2	TGTGCCAGCAGCTCAAACCCCCTAGCGGGGGGGCCTACAGAGCAGTTCTTC	CASSSNPLAGGPTEQFF
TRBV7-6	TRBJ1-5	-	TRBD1	TGTGCCAGCAGCTTAGAACAGGGGGCTAATCAGCCCCAGCATTTT	CASSLEQGANQPQHF
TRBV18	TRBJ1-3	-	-	TGTGCCAGCTCACCAAATTGGTTTGACACCATATATTTT	CASSPNWFDTIYF
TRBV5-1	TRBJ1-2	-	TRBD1	TGCGCCAGCAGCTACCGTGTCGCGACAGGGGGGAACTATGGCTACACCTTC	CASSYRVATGGNYGYTF
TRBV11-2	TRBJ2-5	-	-	TGTGCCAGCAGCTTAGTTGTGTCAGAGACCCAGTACTTC	CASSLVVSETQYF
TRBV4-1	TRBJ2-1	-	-	TGCGCCAGCAGCCAAGATATGGCTACTCGCCTCAATGAGCAGTTCTTC	CASSQDMATRLNEQFF
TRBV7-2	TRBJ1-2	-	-	TGTGCCAGCAGCTTAGCCTTTGGTTCTGGCTACACCTTC	CASSLAFGSGYTF
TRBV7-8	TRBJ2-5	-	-	TGTGCCAGCAGCTTATTCAGGAAGGGGTCGGAAGAGACCCAGTACTTC	CASSLFRKGSEETQYF
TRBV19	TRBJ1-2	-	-	TGTGCCAGTAGTCCAAAGACAGACCTCTATGGCTACACCTTC	CASSPKTDLYGYTF
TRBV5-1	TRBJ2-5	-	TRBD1	TGCGCCAGCAGCCCCGTCGACAGGGACCAAGAGACCCAGTACTTC	CASSPVDRDQETQYF
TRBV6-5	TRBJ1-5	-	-	TGTGCCAGCAGACCTCCGGGGCCGGGGAATCAGCCCCAGCATTTT	CASRPPGPGNQPQHF
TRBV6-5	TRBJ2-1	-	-	TGTGCCAGCAGCCCACGGACTGACTCAGAGCAGTTCTTC	CASSPRTDSEQFF
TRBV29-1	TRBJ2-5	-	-	TGCAGCGTTGAAGTTGGGAACCAAGAGACCCAGTACTTC	CSVEVGNQETQYF
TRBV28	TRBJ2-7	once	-	TGTGCCAGCCTCGATAGTGACCATTCGTTCTGGAACTACGAGCAGTACTTC	CASLDSDHSFWNYEQYF
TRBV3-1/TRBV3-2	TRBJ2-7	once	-	TGTGCCAGCAGCCAGGCCATTCAGGAATACGAGCAGTACTTC	CASSQAIQEYEQYF
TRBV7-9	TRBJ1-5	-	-	TGTGCCAGCAGCTTAGCAGCCCATCAGCCCCAGCATTTT	CASSLAAHQPQHF
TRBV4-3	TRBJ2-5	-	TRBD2	TGCGCCAGCAGCCACCCGGGAGGAGGAGAGACCCAGTACTTC	CASSHPGGGETQYF
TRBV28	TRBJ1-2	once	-	TGTGCCAGCAGTTTCGCCGGGGGTACAGAAGGCTACACCTTC	CASSFAGGTEGYTF
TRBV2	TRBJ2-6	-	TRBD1	TGTGCCAGCAGTGCCGGGGACAGGGGGCCCGGCGGGGCCAACGTCCTGACTTTC	CASSAGDRGPGGANVLTF
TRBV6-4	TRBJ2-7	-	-	TGTGCCAGTTCCGGGCCCAACCCCTCCTACGAGCAGTACTTC	CASSGPNPSYEQYF
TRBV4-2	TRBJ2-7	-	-	TGTGCCAGCAGCCAAGATGAGGCAGGGGAAAGATACGAGCAGTACTTC	CASSQDEAGERYEQYF
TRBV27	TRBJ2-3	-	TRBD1	TGTGCCAGCCACCCCCGGGACAGGAGCACAGATACGCAGTATTTT	CASHPRDRSTDTQYF
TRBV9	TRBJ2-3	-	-	TGTGCCAGCAGCCCAGACCTCCGACTGTCACACGGCACAGATACGCAGTATTTT	CASSPDLRLSHGTDTQYF
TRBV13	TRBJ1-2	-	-	TGTGCCAGCAGCTCCGTGGACAGCGAAAGGAACTATGGCTACACCTTC	CASSSVDSERNYGYTF
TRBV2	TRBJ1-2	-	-	TGTGCCAGCAGGCCGGGACCTTACCTTGGCTACACCTTC	CASRPGPYLGYTF
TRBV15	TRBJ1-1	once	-	TGTGCCACCAGTCCGAAGAGGAACACTGAAGCTTTCTTT	CATSPKRNTEAFF
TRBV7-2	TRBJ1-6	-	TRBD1	TGTGCCAGCAGCTTCCAGGACAGGGTTCATTCACCCCTCCACTTT	CASSFQDRVHSPLHF
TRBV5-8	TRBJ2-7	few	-	TGTGCCAGCAGCTTTTCGGGGCTCAGCTCCTACGAGCAGTACTTC	CASSFSGLSSYEQYF
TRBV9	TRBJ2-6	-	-	TGTGCCAGCAGCGTAGTTGGCGGCTCTGGGGCCAACGTCCTGACTTTC	CASSVVGGSGANVLTF
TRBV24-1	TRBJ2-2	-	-	TGTGCCACCAGTGACCCGACGAGACAGTTACCGAACACCGGGGAGCTGTTTTTT	CATSDPTRQLPNTGELFF
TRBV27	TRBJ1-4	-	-	TGTGCCAGCAGTCTCTCGGGTAGCAGAGGGGAAAAACTGTTTTTT	CASSLSGSRGEKLFF
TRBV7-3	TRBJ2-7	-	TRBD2	TGTGCCAGCAGCGCCTCCGGGACTAGCGTCCCCTACGAGCAGTACTTC	CASSASGTSVPYEQYF
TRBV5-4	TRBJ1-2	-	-	TGTGCCAGCAGCTGGACGGAGGGCTACACCTTC	CASSWTEGYTF
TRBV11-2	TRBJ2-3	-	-	TGTGCCAGCAGCTTAGATGGGGCTATCACAGATACGCAGTATTTT	CASSLDGAITDTQYF